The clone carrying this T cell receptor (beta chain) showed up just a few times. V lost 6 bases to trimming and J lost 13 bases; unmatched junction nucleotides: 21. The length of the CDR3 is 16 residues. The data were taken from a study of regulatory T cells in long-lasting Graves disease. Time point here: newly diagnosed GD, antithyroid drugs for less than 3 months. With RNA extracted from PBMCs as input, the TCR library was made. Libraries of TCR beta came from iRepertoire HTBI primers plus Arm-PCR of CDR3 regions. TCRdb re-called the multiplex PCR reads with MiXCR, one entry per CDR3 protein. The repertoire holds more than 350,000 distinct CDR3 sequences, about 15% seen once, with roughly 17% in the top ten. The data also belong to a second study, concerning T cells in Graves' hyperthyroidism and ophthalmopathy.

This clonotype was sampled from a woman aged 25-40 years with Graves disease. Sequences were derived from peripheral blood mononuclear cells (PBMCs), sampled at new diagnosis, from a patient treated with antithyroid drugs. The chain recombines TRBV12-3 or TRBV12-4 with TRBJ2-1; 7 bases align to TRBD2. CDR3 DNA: TGTGCCAGCAGACCCTCGACTAGCCTAGACAGCCCTTATCAGTTCTTC. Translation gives CASRPSTSLDSPYQFF.